This TCR beta chain originates from a study of cytomegalovirus exposure and HLA in healthy donors. The CDR3 is 15 amino acids. Looked up from germline, CDR1 is MDHEN and CDR2 is SYDVKM. Trimming stripped 6 bases from V and 0 bases from J, with 12 bases between. This clone was observed once. The PCR used 60 Vbeta and 13 Jbeta primers. Method: immunoSEQ multiplex PCR; TCRdb's copy keeps in-frame clones and lacks some. The sample contains under 150,000 clones, around four fifths of which appear only once. The clonotype originates from a woman aged 40 to 49 in good health and CMV-seropositive. Sequencing was done on a sample of PBMCs. The genes are TRBV28 and TRBJ1-3; possibly TRBD1 for D (5 bases). The CDR3 sequence: CASRNGGNSGNTIYF. DNA of the CDR3: TGTGCCAGCAGAAATGGGGGGAACTCTGGAAACACCATATATTTT.